This TCR beta chain was captured by sequencing in a study of control samples from healthy donors and cancer patients. Here immunoSEQ multiplex PCR was the method, and the copy in TCRdb shows in-frame clones only, minus some. The data contain roughly 64,000 clones, 90% of them singletons. CDR3 length: 15 amino acids. V shed 0 bases and J shed 4 bases, with 12 bases lying between them. CDR1 and CDR2 (germline): MNHEY, SVGAGI. This clone was observed once. Sequenced sample: PBMCs. V gene TRBV6-5 combines with J gene TRBJ1-1, with unresolved D. The receptor was derived from a woman in her forties or fifties with colorectal cancer. The CDR3 DNA reads TGTGCCAGCAGTTACTCGAAAGGGCTGGGCACTGAAGCTTTCTTT. It is translated as CASSYSKGLGTEAFF.